The 2 T cell receptor beta chains given below trace back to one sample, sequenced in a study of shared clonotypes between healthy human individuals (dated by TCRdb to 2020 to 2021). The method behind the library was the immunoSEQ multiplex PCR assay. TCRdb mirrors the immuneACCESS table, restricted to in-frame sequences. Some clones are absent from its copies; in checked studies, under half trace to an unresolved V gene, and the reason for the others is unknown. Present in this sample are 2 million to 2.5 million clones, just under 95% of which were seen just once. The ten largest clones capture 0.37% of the sample. Sequencing input: naive CD4+ T cells from PBMCs. This specimen's cell subset or site label, per the study, means: CD45RA+ positively selected. All receptors come from a man aged 18 to 30 in good health. Some clones in this sample may be carry-over from other donors' samples.

This chain connects TRBV10-3 to TRBJ2-5; 8 positions agree with TRBD2. The V gene's germline CDR1 is ENHRY and CDR2 SYGVKD. The CDR3 runs 16 residues. With 0 bases clipped from V and 5 bases from J, the junction kept 8 bases outside the gene matches. The CDR3 nucleotides are TGTGCCATCAGTGAGTCGGGAGCGGGAGTACGGGAGACCCAGTACTTC. It encodes CAISESGAGVRETQYF.

The J gene is TRBJ1-5, the V gene TRBV7-2; weak D call: TRBD1 (6 bases). This CDR3 has 15 residues. Looked up from germline, CDR1 is SGHTA and CDR2 is FQGNSA. V lost 1 base, J lost 9 bases, and 16 bases lay in between. The CDR3: CASSLDRDGFRPQHF. As DNA, the CDR3 is TGTGCCAGCAGCTTAGACAGGGATGGTTTTCGGCCCCAGCATTTT.